This T cell receptor (beta chain) was obtained from a study of Tregs in tolerant kidney transplant recipients. General study findings and limits: No direct test of biological reproducibility was done here.

Unstimulated regulatory T cells (CD4+CD25+CD127-), CD4+CD25- non-regulatory cells, CD4 and CD8 cells were FACS-sorted from thawed PBMCs. An overnight rest at 37°C with 200 IU/ml IL-2 preceded regulatory T cell sorting from thawed PBMCs. Assay used: immunoSEQ multiplex PCR; TCRdb lists only in-frame clones, some missing. The data hold roughly 46,000 clones, with about 90% observed a single time. V was clipped by 0 bases and J by 8 bases, with 17 bases between them. This CDR3 region has 16 residues. Germline CDR1 KGHSH, CDR2 LQKENI. A word on this clone: Its antigen is as yet unknown.

Material for sequencing was Tregs from blood. This receptor was obtained from a human donor in good health. The chain couples TRBV18 to TRBJ2-4; D may be TRBD2 (5 bases). The CDR3 spells CASSPPEEYTRDIQYF. CDR3 DNA: TGTGCCAGCTCACCACCAGAAGAGTATACGAGGGACATTCAGTACTTC.